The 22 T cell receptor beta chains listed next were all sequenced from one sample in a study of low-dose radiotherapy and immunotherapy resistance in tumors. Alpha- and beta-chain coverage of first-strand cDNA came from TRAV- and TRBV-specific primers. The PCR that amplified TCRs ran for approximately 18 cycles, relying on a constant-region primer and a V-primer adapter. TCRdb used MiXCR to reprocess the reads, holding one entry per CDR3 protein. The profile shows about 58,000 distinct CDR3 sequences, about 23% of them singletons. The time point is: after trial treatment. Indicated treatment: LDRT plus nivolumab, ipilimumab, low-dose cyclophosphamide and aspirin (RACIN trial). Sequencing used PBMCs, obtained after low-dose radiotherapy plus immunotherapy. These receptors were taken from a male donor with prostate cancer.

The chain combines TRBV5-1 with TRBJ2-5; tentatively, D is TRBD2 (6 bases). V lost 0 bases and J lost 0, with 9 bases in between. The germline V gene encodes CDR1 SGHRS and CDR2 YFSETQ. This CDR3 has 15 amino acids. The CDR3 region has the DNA TGCGCCAGCAGCTTGGCCCCTAGCGACCAAGAGACCCAGTACTTC. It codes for CASSLAPSDQETQYF.

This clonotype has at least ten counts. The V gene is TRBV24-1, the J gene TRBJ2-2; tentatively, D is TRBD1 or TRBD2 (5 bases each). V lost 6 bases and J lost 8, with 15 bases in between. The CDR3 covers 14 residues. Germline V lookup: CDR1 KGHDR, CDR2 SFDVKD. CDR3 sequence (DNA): TGTGCCACCAGTCTGGGGGTTTTATCGGGGGAGCTGTTTTTT. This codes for CATSLGVLSGELFF.

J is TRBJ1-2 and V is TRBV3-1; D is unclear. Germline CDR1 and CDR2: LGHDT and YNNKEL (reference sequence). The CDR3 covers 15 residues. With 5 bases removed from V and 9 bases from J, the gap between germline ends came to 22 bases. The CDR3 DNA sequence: TGTGCCAGCAGCACAACAAGCGCGGACCTTGGAAGCTACACCTTC. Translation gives CASSTTSADLGSYTF.

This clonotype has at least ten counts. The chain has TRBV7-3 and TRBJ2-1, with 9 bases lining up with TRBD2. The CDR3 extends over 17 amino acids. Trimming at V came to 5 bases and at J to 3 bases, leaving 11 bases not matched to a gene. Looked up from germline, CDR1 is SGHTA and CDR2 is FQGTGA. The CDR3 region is CASSPRGGGASYNEQFF. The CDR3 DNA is TGTGCCAGCAGCCCACGTGGCGGGGGGGCCAGCTACAATGAGCAGTTCTTC.

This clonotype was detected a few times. The CDR3 DNA sequence: TGTGCCAGCAGCTTATATGGGGGGATGAATCAGCCCCAGCATTTT. It is translated as CASSLYGGMNQPQHF. The chain employs TRBV7-2 and TRBJ1-5; D possibly corresponds to TRBD1 (5 bases). From germline, CDR1 is SGHTA and CDR2 FQGNSA. Trimming stripped 2 bases from V and 4 bases from J, with 12 bases between. This CDR3 is 15 amino acids long.

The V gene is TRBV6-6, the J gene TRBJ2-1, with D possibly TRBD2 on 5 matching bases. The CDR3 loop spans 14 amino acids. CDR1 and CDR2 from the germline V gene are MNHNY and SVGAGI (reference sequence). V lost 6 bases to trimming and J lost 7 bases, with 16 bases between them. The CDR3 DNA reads TGTGCCAGCAGAAGACTGGGTGAGCGGAATGAGCAGTTCTTC. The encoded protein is CASRRLGERNEQFF.

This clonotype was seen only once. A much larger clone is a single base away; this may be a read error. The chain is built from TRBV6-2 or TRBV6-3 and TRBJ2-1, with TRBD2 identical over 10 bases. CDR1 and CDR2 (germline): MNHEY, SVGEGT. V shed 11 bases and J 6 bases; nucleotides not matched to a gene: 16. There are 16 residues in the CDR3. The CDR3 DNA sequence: TGTGCCGGCCGTACACAGCTAGCGGGAGTTTCCAATGAGCAGTTCTTC. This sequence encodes CAGRTQLAGVSNEQFF.

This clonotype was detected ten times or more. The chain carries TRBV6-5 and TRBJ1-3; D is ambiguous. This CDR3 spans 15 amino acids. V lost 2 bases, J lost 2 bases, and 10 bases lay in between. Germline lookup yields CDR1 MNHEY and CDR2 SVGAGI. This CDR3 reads CASSYRGNPGNTIYF. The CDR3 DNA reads TGTGCCAGCAGTTACAGAGGGAACCCTGGAAACACCATATATTTT.

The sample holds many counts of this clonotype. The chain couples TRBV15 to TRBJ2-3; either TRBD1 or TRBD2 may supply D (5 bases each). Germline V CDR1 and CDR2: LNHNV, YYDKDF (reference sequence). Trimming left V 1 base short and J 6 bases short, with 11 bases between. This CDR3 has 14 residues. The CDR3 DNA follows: TGTGCCACCAGCAGAGCAGGGTGGGAGGATACGCAGTATTTT. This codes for CATSRAGWEDTQYF.

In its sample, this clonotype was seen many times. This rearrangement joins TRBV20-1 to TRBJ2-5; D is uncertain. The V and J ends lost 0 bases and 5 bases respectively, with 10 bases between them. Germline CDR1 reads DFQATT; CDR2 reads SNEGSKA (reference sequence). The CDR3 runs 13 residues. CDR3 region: CSARDRFSETQYF. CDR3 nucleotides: TGCAGTGCTAGAGATCGCTTTTCGGAGACCCAGTACTTC.

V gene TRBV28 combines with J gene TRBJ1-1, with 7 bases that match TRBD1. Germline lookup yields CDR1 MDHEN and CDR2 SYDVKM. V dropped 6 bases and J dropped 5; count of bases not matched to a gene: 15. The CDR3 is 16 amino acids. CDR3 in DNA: TGTGCCAGCAGCGGCGGGGACAGTCGACAGCGGACTGAAGCTTTCTTT. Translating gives CASSGGDSRQRTEAFF.

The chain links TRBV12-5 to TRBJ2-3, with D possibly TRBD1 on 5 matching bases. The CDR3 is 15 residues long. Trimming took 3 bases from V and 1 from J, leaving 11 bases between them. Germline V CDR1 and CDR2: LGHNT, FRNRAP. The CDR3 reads CASGLGVTGTDTQYF. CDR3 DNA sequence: TGTGCTAGTGGTTTAGGGGTCACCGGCACAGATACGCAGTATTTT.

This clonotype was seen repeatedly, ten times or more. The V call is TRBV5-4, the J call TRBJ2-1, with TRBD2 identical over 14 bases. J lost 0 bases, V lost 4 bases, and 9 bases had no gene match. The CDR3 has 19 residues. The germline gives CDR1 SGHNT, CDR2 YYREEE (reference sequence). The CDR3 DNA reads TGTGCCAGCAGCGGGGGGACTAGCGGGAGCCTGAGCTCCTACAATGAGCAGTTCTTC. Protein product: CASSGGTSGSLSSYNEQFF.

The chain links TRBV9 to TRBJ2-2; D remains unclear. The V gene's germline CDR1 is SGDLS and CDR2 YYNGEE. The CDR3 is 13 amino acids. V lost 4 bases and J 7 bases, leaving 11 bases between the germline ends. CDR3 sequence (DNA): TGTGCCAGCAGCTCCCACGTTGGCGGGGAGCTGTTTTTT. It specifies CASSSHVGGELFF.

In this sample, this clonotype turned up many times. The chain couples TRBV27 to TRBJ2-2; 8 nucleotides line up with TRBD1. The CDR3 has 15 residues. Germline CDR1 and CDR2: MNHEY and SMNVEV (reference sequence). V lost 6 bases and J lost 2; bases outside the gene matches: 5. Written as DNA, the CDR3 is TGTGCCAGCAGCCACAGGGGGTACAACACCGGGGAGCTGTTTTTT. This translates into CASSHRGYNTGELFF.

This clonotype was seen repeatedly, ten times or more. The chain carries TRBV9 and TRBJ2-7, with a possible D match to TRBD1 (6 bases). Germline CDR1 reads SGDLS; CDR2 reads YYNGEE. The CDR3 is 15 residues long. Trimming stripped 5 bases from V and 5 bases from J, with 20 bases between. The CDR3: CASSQTGRSRDEQYF. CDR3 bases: TGTGCCAGCAGTCAGACAGGCCGCTCAAGAGACGAGCAGTACTTC.

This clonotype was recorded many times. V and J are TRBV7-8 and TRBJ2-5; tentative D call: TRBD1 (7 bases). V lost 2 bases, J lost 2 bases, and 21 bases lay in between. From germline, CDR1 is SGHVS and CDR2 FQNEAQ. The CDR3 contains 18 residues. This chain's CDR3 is CASSLRVTGRLGQETQYF. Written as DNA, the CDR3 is TGTGCCAGCAGCTTACGCGTGACAGGGAGGTTAGGTCAAGAGACCCAGTACTTC.

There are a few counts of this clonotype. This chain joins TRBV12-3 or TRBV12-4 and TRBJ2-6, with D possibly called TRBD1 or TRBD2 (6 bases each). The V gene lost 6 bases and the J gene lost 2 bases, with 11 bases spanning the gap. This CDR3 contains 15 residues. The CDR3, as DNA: TGTGCCAGCAGGACCCGGGGGCCTGGGGCCAACGTCCTGACTTTC. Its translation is CASRTRGPGANVLTF.

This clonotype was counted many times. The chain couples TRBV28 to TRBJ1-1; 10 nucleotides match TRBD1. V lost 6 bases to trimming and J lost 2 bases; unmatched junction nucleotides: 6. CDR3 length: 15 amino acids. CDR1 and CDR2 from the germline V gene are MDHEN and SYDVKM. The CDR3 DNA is TGTGCCAGCAGGAGGGACAGGGGATTCAACACTGAAGCTTTCTTT. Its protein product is CASRRDRGFNTEAFF.

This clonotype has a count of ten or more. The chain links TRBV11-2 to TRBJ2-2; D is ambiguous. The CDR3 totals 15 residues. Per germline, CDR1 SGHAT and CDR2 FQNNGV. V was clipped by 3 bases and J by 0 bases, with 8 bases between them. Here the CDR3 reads CASSLDDANTGELFF. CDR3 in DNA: TGTGCCAGCAGCTTGGACGACGCGAACACCGGGGAGCTGTTTTTT.

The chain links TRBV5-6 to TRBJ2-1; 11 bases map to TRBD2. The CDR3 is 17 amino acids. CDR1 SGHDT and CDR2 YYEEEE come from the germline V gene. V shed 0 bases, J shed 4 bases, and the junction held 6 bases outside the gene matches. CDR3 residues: CASSLELAGVGYNEQFF. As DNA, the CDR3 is TGTGCCAGCAGCTTGGAACTAGCGGGAGTGGGGTACAATGAGCAGTTCTTC.

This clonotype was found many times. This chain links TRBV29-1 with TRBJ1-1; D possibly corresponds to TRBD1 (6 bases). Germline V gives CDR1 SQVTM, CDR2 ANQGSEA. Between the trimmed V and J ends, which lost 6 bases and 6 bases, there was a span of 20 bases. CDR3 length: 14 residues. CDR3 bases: TGCAGCGTGAAAGCTACAGGGTGGGCGGCTGAAGCTTTCTTT. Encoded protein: CSVKATGWAAEAFF.